The rows below give T cell receptor beta chains drawn from one sample of a study of T-cell memory formation after mild COVID-19. Each CDR3 protein gets one entry after TCRdb re-called the 5' RACE reads with MiXCR. The table lists roughly 240,000 distinct CDR3 sequences, over 15% of them singletons. Sequenced: PBMCs or a T cell subset sorted from them (not recorded which). The receptors come from an adult woman who had mild COVID-19 (a few samples of this study predate the infection). Cell type and time point are not known. Both conserved end residues are part of each CDR3. The D gene is left open where the match is weak. Clone size is shown for a subset of rows, as once, few, many or a class of expanded clone.

CDR3 | DNA | length | V | size | D | J
CASSQEAGVIQPQHF | TGTGCCAGCAGCCAAGAAGCGGGGGTTATTCAGCCCCAGCATTTT | 15 | TRBV4-2 | . | . | TRBJ1-5
CSAIGGGFYTGELFF | TGCAGTGCTATTGGCGGGGGGTTTTACACCGGGGAGCTGTTTTTT | 15 | TRBV20-1 | many | TRBD2 | TRBJ2-2
CSAKRRGGFSTDTQYF | TGCAGTGCTAAGAGACGCGGGGGGTTCAGCACAGATACGCAGTATTTT | 16 | TRBV20-1 | . | TRBD2 | TRBJ2-3
CSARRAPTNEKLFF | TGCAGTGCTCGCAGAGCTCCAACTAATGAAAAACTGTTTTTT | 14 | TRBV20-1 | many | . | TRBJ1-4
CASSSVAENSPLHF | TGTGCCAGCAGCTCGGTGGCGGAGAATTCACCCCTCCACTTT | 14 | TRBV5-4 | . | . | TRBJ1-6
CSALAGSTDTQYF | TGCAGTGCGTTAGCGGGCAGCACAGATACGCAGTATTTT | 13 | TRBV20-1 | few | TRBD2 | TRBJ2-3
CASSEAQGPPQHF | TGTGCCAGCAGTGAAGCGCAGGGGCCGCCCCAGCATTTT | 13 | TRBV2 | . | . | TRBJ1-5
CASSPHQGEYEQYF | TGTGCCAGCAGCCCCCATCAGGGGGAGTACGAGCAGTACTTC | 14 | TRBV4-2 | . | TRBD1 | TRBJ2-7
CASSLEVRSSYEQYF | TGCGCCAGCAGCTTGGAGGTCCGCAGCTCCTACGAGCAGTACTTC | 15 | TRBV5-1 | few | . | TRBJ2-7
CASSYDKSYEQYF | TGTGCCAGCAGTTACGACAAAAGCTACGAGCAGTACTTC | 13 | TRBV6-6 | many | . | TRBJ2-7
CASSIDRRMKTEAFF | TGTGCCAGCAGCATAGACAGGCGTATGAAAACTGAAGCTTTCTTT | 15 | TRBV6-5 | . | . | TRBJ1-1
CSAQPGTNQPQHF | TGCAGTGCACAGCCAGGCACCAATCAGCCCCAGCATTTT | 13 | TRBV20-1 | . | . | TRBJ1-5
CASSLSGEETQYF | TGCGCCAGCAGCTTGTCCGGGGAAGAGACCCAGTACTTC | 13 | TRBV5-1 | many | . | TRBJ2-5
CASSYSITGDKETQYF | TGTGCCAGCAGTTACTCGATTACCGGAGACAAAGAGACCCAGTACTTC | 16 | TRBV6-5 | . | . | TRBJ2-5
CASSPRTSGGAGSYNEQFF | TGTGCCAGCAGCCCACGTACTAGCGGGGGGGCCGGGTCCTACAATGAGCAGTTCTTC | 19 | TRBV6-2/TRBV6-3 | few | TRBD2 | TRBJ2-1
CASSFTEGNGYTF | TGTGCCAGCAGCTTTACGGAAGGGAATGGCTACACCTTC | 13 | TRBV11-1 | . | . | TRBJ1-2
CASSLPSVTGELFF | TGTGCCAGCAGTTTACCGTCGGTCACCGGGGAGCTGTTTTTT | 14 | TRBV27 | few | . | TRBJ2-2
CATSRRTGPGEKLFF | TGTGCCACCAGCAGACGGACAGGACCTGGGGAAAAACTGTTTTTT | 15 | TRBV15 | . | TRBD1 | TRBJ1-4
CASSYEAGGLDEQFF | TGTGCCAGCAGTTACGAGGCAGGGGGACTTGATGAGCAGTTCTTC | 15 | TRBV6-5 | . | . | TRBJ2-1
CASSLGQSNQYF | TGTGCCAGCAGTCTCGGACAGAGTAACCAGTACTTC | 12 | TRBV12-3/TRBV12-4 | few | . | TRBJ2-7
CASSDGRQVGRSGPNQPQHF | TGTGCCAGCAGTGACGGTCGGCAGGTCGGGAGGTCAGGTCCCAATCAGCCCCAGCATTTT | 20 | TRBV6-4 | few | . | TRBJ1-5
CASSFQGGLAFF | TGTGCCAGCAGCTTTCAGGGGGGTTTGGCTTTCTTT | 12 | TRBV7-9 | many | TRBD1 | TRBJ1-1
CASSDPGGPTDTQYF | TGTGCCAGCAGTGACCCGGGAGGCCCCACAGATACGCAGTATTTT | 15 | TRBV6-4 | few | TRBD2 | TRBJ2-3
CASRPRQGYSFF | TGTGCCAGCAGACCTAGACAGGGGTACTCTTTCTTT | 12 | TRBV12-3/TRBV12-4 | few | TRBD1 | TRBJ1-1
CASCWDWQETQYF | TGTGCCAGCTGCTGGGACTGGCAAGAGACCCAGTACTTC | 13 | TRBV12-3/TRBV12-4 | . | . | TRBJ2-5
CASSQDSAGGPETQYF | TGTGCCAGCAGCCAAGATTCGGCGGGAGGGCCAGAGACCCAGTACTTC | 16 | TRBV4-2 | . | TRBD2 | TRBJ2-5
CASTRLVGDTQYF | TGTGCCAGCACCCGACTAGTTGGGGATACGCAGTATTTT | 13 | TRBV12-3/TRBV12-4 | many | . | TRBJ2-3